This T cell receptor beta chain emerged from a study of cytomegalovirus exposure and HLA in healthy donors. 13 Jbeta primers and 60 Vbeta primers were used for the PCR. Assay: immunoSEQ multiplex PCR; the TCRdb copy retains only in-frame clones and omits some. The sample lists roughly 120,000 clones; around 82% were seen once. The length of the CDR3 is 13 residues. Germline-derived CDR1 and CDR2 are SGHTA and FQGNSA. V trimming: 7 bases; J trimming: 4 bases; junction bases outside the gene matches: 6. Sequenced: PBMCs. The chain carries TRBV7-2 and TRBJ2-7; 8 bases match TRBD2. This receptor was identified in a male donor in good health and CMV-seropositive. The chain's CDR3 is CASKSGSGYEQYF. CDR3 in DNA: TGTGCCAGCAAGAGCGGGAGCGGATACGAGCAGTACTTC. Drawing the rest from reference TRBV7-2 and TRBJ2-7, the complete variable domain is GAGVSQSPSNKVTEKGKDVELRCDPISGHTALYWYRQSLGQGLEFLIYFQGNSAPDKSGLPSDRFSAERTGGSVSTLTIQRTQQEDSAVYLCASKSGSGYEQYFGPGTRLTVT.